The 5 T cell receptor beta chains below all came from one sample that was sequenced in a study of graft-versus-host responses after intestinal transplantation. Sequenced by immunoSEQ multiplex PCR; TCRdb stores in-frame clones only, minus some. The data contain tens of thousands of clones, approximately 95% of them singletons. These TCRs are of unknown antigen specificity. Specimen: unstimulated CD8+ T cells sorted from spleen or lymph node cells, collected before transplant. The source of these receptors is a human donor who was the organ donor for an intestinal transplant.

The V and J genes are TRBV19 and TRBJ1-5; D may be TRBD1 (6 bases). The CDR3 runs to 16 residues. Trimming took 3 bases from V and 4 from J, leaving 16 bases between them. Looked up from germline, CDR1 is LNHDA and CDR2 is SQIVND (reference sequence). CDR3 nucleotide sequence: TGTGCCAGTAGTATTCTGGGGGGCACCGAAAATCAGCCCCAGCATTTT. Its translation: CASSILGGTENQPQHF.

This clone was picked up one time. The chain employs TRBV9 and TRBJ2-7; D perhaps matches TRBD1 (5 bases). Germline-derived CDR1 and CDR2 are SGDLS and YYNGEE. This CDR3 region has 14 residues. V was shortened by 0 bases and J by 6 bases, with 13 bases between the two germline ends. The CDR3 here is CASSVAGRASEQYF. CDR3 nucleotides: TGTGCCAGCAGCGTAGCCGGCAGGGCCAGCGAGCAGTACTTC. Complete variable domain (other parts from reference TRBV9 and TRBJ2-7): DSGVTQTPKHLITATGQRVTLRCSPRSGDLSVYWYQQSLDQGLQFLIQYYNGEERAKGNILERFSAQQFPDLHSELNLSSLELGDSALYFCASSVAGRASEQYFGPGTRLTVT.

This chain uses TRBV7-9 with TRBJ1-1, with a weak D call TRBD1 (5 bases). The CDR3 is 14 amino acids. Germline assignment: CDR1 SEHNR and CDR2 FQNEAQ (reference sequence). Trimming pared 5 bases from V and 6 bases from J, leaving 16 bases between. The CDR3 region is CASSPRTGDAEAFF. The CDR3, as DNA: TGTGCCAGCAGCCCCCGCACAGGAGACGCTGAAGCTTTCTTT.

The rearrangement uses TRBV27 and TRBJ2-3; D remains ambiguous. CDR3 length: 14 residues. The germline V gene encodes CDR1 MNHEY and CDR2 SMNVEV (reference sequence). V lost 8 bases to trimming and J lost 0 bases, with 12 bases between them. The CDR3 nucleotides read TGTGCCAGCCGACCTTTTGGGAGCACAGATACGCAGTATTTT. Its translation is CASRPFGSTDTQYF.

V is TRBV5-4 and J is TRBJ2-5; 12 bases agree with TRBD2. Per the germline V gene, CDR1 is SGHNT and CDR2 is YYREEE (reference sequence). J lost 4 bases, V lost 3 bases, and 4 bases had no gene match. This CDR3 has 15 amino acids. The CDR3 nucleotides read TGTGCCAGCAGCTGGACTAGCGGGGTTGTAGAGACCCAGTACTTC. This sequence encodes CASSWTSGVVETQYF.